This T cell receptor beta chain was identified in a study of regulatory T cells in long-lasting Graves disease. Findings and limits, study-wide: Patients with persistent disease showed a bias toward TRBV28, TRBJ1-2 and TRBJ2-5.

Described time point: persistent/refractory GD, antithyroid drugs over 5 years with positive TRAb. From PBMCs, RNA was extracted and then used to make the TCR library. Building the TCR beta libraries relied on iRepertoire HTBI primers, and CDR3 regions underwent Arm-PCR. In the original analysis: Samples revealed roughly 60 TRBV and approximately 15 TRBJ segments. One entry per CDR3 protein, called by TCRdb with MiXCR from the multiplex PCR reads. The V and J calls shown here were made by TCRdb, not taken from the authors' results. The sample lists 390,000 or so distinct CDR3 sequences, approximately 25% seen once, with about 27% in the top ten. This clonotype appeared once. Its antigen is still unknown. Unmatched junction bases numbered 8, after V lost 3 bases and J lost 6 bases. This CDR3 has 15 residues. Germline CDR1 reads SGHAT; CDR2 reads FQNNGV.

The TCR comes from a woman aged 40 to 49 with Graves disease. The rearrangement joins TRBV11-2 to TRBJ2-3; TRBD2 matches at 8 bases. The specimen was peripheral blood mononuclear cells (PBMCs), collected when the disease was refractory, from a patient treated with antithyroid drugs. The CDR3 here is CASSFSGTMRDTQYF. The CDR3 nucleotides read TGTGCCAGCAGCTTTAGCGGGACGATGCGGGATACGCAGTATTTT.